Listed here are 24 T cell receptor beta chains from one sample, sequenced in a study of the immune and genomic landscape of osteosarcoma. The post-treatment osteosarcoma tumors were primary, local recurrence or metastasis specimens from poor-prognosis patients. Sequencing used immunoSEQ multiplex PCR; TCRdb keeps in-frame clones, though not all of them. Altogether about 2,300 clones are present, roughly 70% being singletons, with the ten largest covering around 13%. Sequenced material: osteosarcoma tumor tissue from the lung. The receptor set was obtained from a human donor with osteosarcoma.

V and J are TRBV9 and TRBJ2-7; 11 positions agree with TRBD2. V dropped 3 bases and J dropped 5; count of bases not matched to a gene: 7. Germline V gene lookup returns CDR1 SGDLS and CDR2 YYNGEE. CDR3 length equals 15 residues. Here the CDR3 reads CASSGTSGGNNEQYF. CDR3 coding DNA: TGTGCCAGCAGCGGAACTAGCGGGGGTAATAACGAGCAGTACTTC.

The chain has TRBV29-1 and TRBJ2-3; 11 bases map to TRBD1. The V gene end was trimmed by 6 bases and the J gene end by 4 bases; junction bases not matched to a gene: 6. The CDR3 consists of 14 residues. Germline CDR1 reads SQVTM; CDR2 reads ANQGSEA. The CDR3 DNA follows: TGCAGCGTCGCCGGGACAGGGGGAGCAGATACGCAGTATTTT. Translated, it gives CSVAGTGGADTQYF.

The chain uses TRBV19 and TRBJ2-1; D may match TRBD1 or TRBD2 (5 bases each). V lost 5 bases, J lost 6 bases, and 17 bases lay in between. CDR3 length: 15 residues. Germline values: CDR1 LNHDA, CDR2 SQIVND (reference sequence). The CDR3 bases are TGTGCCAGTAGTTTATTGGGGGACCACCTCAATGAGCAGTTCTTC. Its translation: CASSLLGDHLNEQFF.

This clone was counted a few times. V and J are TRBV2 and TRBJ2-2, with no clear D. Germline CDR1 and CDR2: SNHLY and FYNNEI. This CDR3 region has 15 residues. The V gene lost 6 bases and the J gene lost 1 base, with 12 bases spanning the gap. This CDR3 is CASSPMGLNTGELFF. The CDR3 DNA sequence: TGTGCCAGCAGCCCCATGGGCTTGAACACCGGGGAGCTGTTTTTT.

This clone was seen a single time. This chain uses TRBV6-5 with TRBJ2-7; the D gene is possibly TRBD1 (6 bases). Trimming removed 0 bases from V and 1 base from J, with 10 bases in between. Germline V lookup: CDR1 MNHEY, CDR2 SVGAGI. This CDR3 has 15 amino acids. CDR3 coding DNA: TGTGCCAGCAGTTACTCGTGGCAGGGGTCCTACGAGCAGTACTTC. Its protein is CASSYSWQGSYEQYF.

The CDR3 is CASSLTQETQYF. The CDR3 DNA is TGTGCCAGCAGCCTAACCCAAGAGACCCAGTACTTC. This sequence joins TRBV11-2 and TRBJ2-5; D is unresolved. The CDR3 covers 12 residues. V was clipped by 5 bases and J by 1 base, with 5 bases between them. Germline loops: CDR1 SGHAT, CDR2 FQNNGV.

V gene TRBV9 combines with J gene TRBJ2-7; 9 nucleotides line up with TRBD1. CDR1 SGDLS and CDR2 YYNGEE come from the germline V gene. The V and J ends lost 4 bases and 2 bases, in that order; junction bases with no gene match: 10. The CDR3 consists of 16 residues. The CDR3 is CASSNNMDRGTYEQYF. CDR3 DNA: TGTGCCAGCAGCAATAACATGGACAGGGGCACCTACGAGCAGTACTTC.

This clone was seen only a few times. The chain combines TRBV10-1 with TRBJ2-2; 9 bases are a match to TRBD1. The CDR3 loop spans 16 amino acids. Trimming at V came to 3 bases and at J to 9 bases, leaving 11 bases not matched to a gene. From germline, CDR1 is WNHNN and CDR2 SYGVQD (reference sequence). The CDR3 sequence is CASSDGTGMISRELFF. DNA of the CDR3: TGCGCCAGCAGTGATGGGACAGGGATGATCAGTAGGGAGCTGTTTTTT.

The chain uses TRBV10-3 and TRBJ1-3; no definite D call. CDR1 ENHRY and CDR2 SYGVKD come from the germline V gene. V was clipped by 3 bases and J by 10 bases, with 19 bases between them. The CDR3 sequence is 15 residues long. In DNA, the CDR3 is TGTGCCATCAGTGATTTTGGTGAAGGCTTCCCTACCATATATTTT. It encodes CAISDFGEGFPTIYF.

The genes are TRBV4-1 and TRBJ1-2; D not certain. Between the trimmed V and J ends, which lost 1 base and 6 bases, there was a span of 15 bases. The CDR3 runs 15 residues. Germline lookup yields CDR1 MGHRA and CDR2 YSYEKL. The CDR3 DNA reads TGCGCCAGCAGCCAAGGAGGGATCCTTACGGATGGCTACACCTTC. This translates into CASSQGGILTDGYTF.

Here the CDR3 reads CASSLDNWNTEAFF. The CDR3 bases are TGTGCCAGCAGCTTAGACAACTGGAACACTGAAGCTTTCTTT. The V call is TRBV11-1, the J call TRBJ1-1, with unresolved D. Germline V gene lookup returns CDR1 SGHAT and CDR2 FQDESV (reference sequence). V was pared by 1 base and J by 1 base, with 7 bases between. The CDR3 covers 14 residues.

Note on this clone: In the same sample, other DNA sequences code for this CDR3. The J gene is TRBJ1-1, the V gene TRBV4-1, with TRBD1 matching 7 bases. V lost 4 bases to trimming and J lost 1 base; unmatched junction nucleotides: 3. CDR3 length equals 14 residues. Germline V gene lookup returns CDR1 MGHRA and CDR2 YSYEKL. This CDR3 is CASSPGQQNTEAFF. The CDR3 DNA reads as TGCGCCAGCAGCCCGGGACAGCAGAACACTGAAGCTTTCTTT.

Only one count was recorded for this clone. The chain couples TRBV9 to TRBJ2-1, with D perhaps matching TRBD1 or TRBD2 (5 bases each). V gave up 4 bases and J gave up 5 bases, with 19 bases separating them. The CDR3 consists of 16 residues. The germline V gene has CDR1 SGDLS and CDR2 YYNGEE. The CDR3 bases are TGTGCCAGCAGCCCCCGTACGGGGACGCGAAACAATGAGCAGTTCTTC. It codes for CASSPRTGTRNNEQFF. The variable domain in full, with the rest retrieved from reference TRBV9 and TRBJ2-1, is DSGVTQTPKHLITATGQRVTLRCSPRSGDLSVYWYQQSLDQGLQFLIQYYNGEERAKGNILERFSAQQFPDLHSELNLSSLELGDSALYFCASSPRTGTRNNEQFFGPGTRLTVL.

This clone was picked up a small number of times. The genes are TRBV7-2 and TRBJ1-2; possible D gene TRBD1, 5 bases. CDR1 SGHTA and CDR2 FQGNSA come from the germline V gene. With 6 bases removed from V and 5 bases from J, the gap between germline ends came to 13 bases. This CDR3 comprises 13 residues. The CDR3 nucleotides read TGTGCCAGCAGACAAGGGACGGCGTATGGCTACACCTTC. Its translation: CASRQGTAYGYTF.

The V gene is TRBV4-1, the J gene TRBJ2-7; D remains unclear. Germline loops: CDR1 MGHRA, CDR2 YSYEKL. Trimming pared 3 bases from V and 4 bases from J, leaving 10 bases between. The CDR3 has 13 residues. In DNA form, the CDR3 reads TGCGCCAGCAGCCATGGACCGAAATACGAGCAGTACTTC. Protein sequence: CASSHGPKYEQYF.

This clone showed up just a few times. CDR3 residues: CASSIDGTGLAKNIQYF. The CDR3 nucleotides are TGTGCCAGTAGTATAGACGGGACAGGTCTGGCCAAAAACATTCAGTACTTC. The chain uses TRBV19 and TRBJ2-4; 8 bases align to TRBD1. The germline V gene has CDR1 LNHDA and CDR2 SQIVND (reference sequence). The CDR3 covers 17 residues. V gave up 0 bases and J gave up 1 base; unmatched junction bases: 5.

The V and J genes are TRBV7-9 and TRBJ1-2; D remains unclear. Germline V gene sequence: CDR1 SEHNR, CDR2 FQNEAQ (reference sequence). V lost 1 base and J lost 1, with 7 bases in between. The CDR3 is 14 residues long. Written as DNA, the CDR3 is TGTGCCAGCAGCTTAGGGCAGAGTAACTATGGCTACACCTTC. Translating gives CASSLGQSNYGYTF.

This rearrangement joins TRBV5-1 to TRBJ1-1; no reliable D call. The CDR3 covers 14 residues. The V end lost 0 bases, the J end lost 1 base, and 7 bases lay between the germline ends. Looked up from germline, CDR1 is SGHRS and CDR2 is YFSETQ. The CDR3 nucleotides read TGCGCCAGCAGCTTGGAACGGGGGAACACTGAAGCTTTCTTT. It specifies CASSLERGNTEAFF.

Turning to this clone: Mismatch with germline at one junction end may stem from a read error. The rearrangement links TRBV27 to TRBJ1-4; D is possibly TRBD1 (5 bases). Germline-derived CDR1 and CDR2 are MNHEY and SMNVEV (reference sequence). The CDR3 loop spans 14 amino acids. The DNA of the CDR3 is TGTGCGAGCAGTTCTCCGGGGCTAGGGGAAAAACTGTTTTTT. Amino acids: CASSSPGLGEKLFF.

The rearrangement uses TRBV2 and TRBJ2-7; weak D call: TRBD2 (5 bases). The germline CDR1 and CDR2 sequences are SNHLY and FYNNEI. The CDR3 sequence is 11 residues long. Deletions cut 11 bases from V and 5 bases from J, with 13 bases between. The CDR3 loop is CALSPRDEQYF. DNA for the CDR3: TGTGCCTTAAGCCCGAGGGACGAGCAGTACTTC.

The chain has TRBV18 and TRBJ1-4, with D perhaps matching TRBD1 (6 bases). Deletions cut 6 bases from V and 3 bases from J, with 11 bases between. Germline CDR1 is KGHSH and CDR2 is LQKENI. This CDR3 has 14 amino acids. In DNA, the CDR3 is TGTGCCAGCTCTTCACAGGGTTCTAATGAAAAACTGTTTTTT. Residues: CASSSQGSNEKLFF.

This chain uses TRBV2 with TRBJ2-5; D is perhaps TRBD1 or TRBD2 (5 bases each). CDR1 and CDR2 (germline): SNHLY, FYNNEI. This CDR3 region has 16 residues. Deletions cut 7 bases from V and 4 bases from J, with 22 bases between. CDR3 loop: CASNTGPSSRRETQYF. In nucleotides, the CDR3 is TGTGCCAGCAATACGGGACCTTCAAGCCGACGAGAGACCCAGTACTTC.

The chain couples TRBV11-2 to TRBJ1-4; D not certain. Deletions cut 5 bases from V and 8 bases from J, with 9 bases between. The length of the CDR3 is 12 residues. Germline assignment: CDR1 SGHAT and CDR2 FQNNGV. CDR3 sequence reads: CASSPGYEKLFF. DNA of the CDR3: TGTGCCAGCAGCCCGGGGTACGAAAAACTGTTTTTT.

The chain is built from TRBV10-2 and TRBJ1-6; no reliable D call. V dropped 9 bases and J dropped 10 bases, with 19 bases sitting between them. In germline, CDR1 is WSHSY, CDR2 SAAADI. The CDR3 has 14 amino acids. The DNA of the CDR3 is TGCGCCAGACTCAGTCCTATAATAGTCTCACCCCTCCACTTT. It specifies CARLSPIIVSPLHF.